Presented here are 13 T cell receptor beta chains from one specimen sequenced in a study of T-cell memory formation after mild COVID-19. TCRdb reprocessed the 5' RACE reads via MiXCR and lists one record per CDR3 protein. The sample yields some 65,000 distinct CDR3 sequences, over 15% seen once. The sequenced material came from PBMCs or a T cell subset sorted from them (not recorded which). Source of these receptors: an adult woman who had mild COVID-19 (a few samples of this study predate the infection). Cell type and time point are not known.

This clonotype occurred a few times. The chain has TRBV3-1 and TRBJ2-2; D may be TRBD2 (5 bases). Trimming pared 5 bases from V and 6 bases from J, leaving 10 bases between. Looked up from germline, CDR1 is LGHDT and CDR2 is YNNKEL (reference sequence). This CDR3 region has 13 residues. In DNA form, the CDR3 reads TGTGCCAGCAGCGAGGAGGTCTCCGGGGAGCTGTTTTTT. As protein: CASSEEVSGELFF.

V usage is TRBV2 and J usage is TRBJ1-2; D call uncertain. The CDR3 length is 15 residues. The V and J ends lost 7 bases and 1 base respectively, with 16 bases between them. Germline values: CDR1 SNHLY, CDR2 FYNNEI. CDR3 amino acids: CASKFQAGHNYGYTF. CDR3 nucleotide sequence: TGTGCCAGCAAATTCCAGGCAGGCCATAACTATGGCTACACCTTC.

This chain uses TRBV18 with TRBJ1-5; D not resolved. The CDR3 has 13 residues. Between the trimmed V and J ends, which lost 2 bases and 3 bases, there was a span of 5 bases. Germline V lookup: CDR1 KGHSH, CDR2 LQKENI. The CDR3, as DNA: TGTGCCAGCTCACCAGGCAACAATCAGCCCCAGCATTTT. Protein: CASSPGNNQPQHF.

The chain carries TRBV5-1 and TRBJ2-3; D call uncertain. V lost 2 bases, J lost 0 bases, and 13 bases lay in between. The germline V gene encodes CDR1 SGHRS and CDR2 YFSETQ. This CDR3 is 16 amino acids long. The CDR3 DNA is TGCGCCAGCAGCTTCTGGGTCCAATCTAGCACAGATACGCAGTATTTT. This translates into CASSFWVQSSTDTQYF.

The V and J genes are TRBV19 and TRBJ1-5; 8 bases fit TRBD1. V shed 9 bases, J shed 0 bases, and the junction held 4 bases outside the gene matches. This CDR3 is 14 amino acids long. Germline lookup yields CDR1 LNHDA and CDR2 SQIVND (reference sequence). The CDR3 DNA reads as TGTGCCAGCCTCGACAGGGGTAGCAATCAGCCCCAGCATTTT. Residues: CASLDRGSNQPQHF.

This clonotype was counted many times. The J gene is TRBJ1-1, the V gene TRBV5-1; the D gene is possibly TRBD1 (5 bases). Germline-derived CDR1 and CDR2 are SGHRS and YFSETQ. CDR3 size: 15 residues. V was trimmed by 0 bases and J by 4 bases, leaving 13 bases between them. In DNA, the CDR3 is TGCGCCAGCAGCTTGGGCGGGGACGGGGGCACTGAAGCTTTCTTT. Translation: CASSLGGDGGTEAFF.

The rearrangement links TRBV20-1 to TRBJ1-2; D is perhaps TRBD1 (6 bases). This CDR3 comprises 13 residues. V was shortened by 2 bases and J by 4 bases, with 11 bases between the two germline ends. Germline V gene lookup returns CDR1 DFQATT and CDR2 SNEGSKA (reference sequence). In DNA form, the CDR3 reads TGCAGTGCTAGAAACAGGGCTACCTATGGCTACACCTTC. Translating gives CSARNRATYGYTF.

The rearrangement links TRBV7-9 to TRBJ1-2; D unresolved. In germline, CDR1 is SEHNR, CDR2 FQNEAQ (reference sequence). This CDR3 has 15 amino acids. Trimming took off 8 bases at V and 2 bases at J, with 18 bases between the two ends. This CDR3 is CASWRGDQPNYGYTF. The CDR3 DNA reads TGTGCCAGCTGGCGCGGAGACCAACCGAACTATGGCTACACCTTC.

The gene calls are TRBV20-1 and TRBJ2-3; 11 bases are shared with TRBD2. Germline values: CDR1 DFQATT, CDR2 SNEGSKA (reference sequence). The length of the CDR3 is 17 residues. Trimming cost V 6 bases and J 2 bases; bases outside gene matches: 13. DNA of the CDR3: TGCAGTGCCTACCCACAGGGACTAGCGGACTTCACAGATACGCAGTATTTT. As protein: CSAYPQGLADFTDTQYF.

This clonotype was seen a few times. The rearrangement links TRBV27 to TRBJ2-7; 7 bases are shared with TRBD2. Germline CDR1 is MNHEY and CDR2 is SMNVEV (reference sequence). Germline trimming cut 1 base from V and 0 bases from J; bases unmatched to any gene: 6. The CDR3 has 16 amino acids. The CDR3 loop is CASSLFAAGYSYEQYF. The CDR3 nucleotides read TGTGCCAGCAGTTTATTTGCAGCGGGGTACTCCTACGAGCAGTACTTC.

The V and J genes are TRBV6-6 and TRBJ2-7, with 7 bases matching TRBD1. The CDR3 is 15 residues long. Trimming removed 5 bases from V and 3 bases from J; junction bases left unmatched: 10. Germline CDR1 reads MNHNY; CDR2 reads SVGAGI (reference sequence). CDR3 sequence reads: CASSGTPGQIYEQYF. The CDR3 DNA reads as TGTGCCAGCAGTGGCACTCCGGGACAGATCTACGAGCAGTACTTC.

The chain joins TRBV7-2 to TRBJ1-4; possible D gene TRBD1, 5 bases. Deletions cut 1 base from V and 5 bases from J, with 17 bases between. Germline CDR1 and CDR2: SGHTA and FQGNSA. The CDR3 length is 17 residues. The chain's CDR3 is CASSLGGGGVLNEKLFF. CDR3 in DNA: TGTGCCAGCAGCTTAGGGGGCGGAGGGGTTTTGAATGAAAAACTGTTTTTT.

The V call is TRBV20-1, the J call TRBJ2-5, with TRBD2 identical over 12 bases. Losses at the gene ends were 3 bases for V and 0 bases for J; bases not matched to a gene: 2. Germline CDR1 and CDR2: DFQATT and SNEGSKA (reference sequence). CDR3 length: 15 amino acids. This chain's CDR3 is CSARGLAGYQETQYF. The CDR3 bases are TGCAGTGCTAGGGGACTAGCGGGTTACCAAGAGACCCAGTACTTC.